The rows below give T cell receptor beta chains drawn from one sample of a study of chemoradiotherapy in HPV16-positive cancers. TCRdb's copy holds only in-frame clones and misses some; the assay was immunoSEQ multiplex PCR. Among 870 or so clones listed, 60% to 85% were seen once. The specimen comprised tumor tissue, sampled from a patient who underwent chemoradiotherapy. These TCRs come from a human donor with HPV-associated anogenital cancer. Both conserved end residues are part of each CDR3. Each record gives: V gene, clone size, D gene, J gene, CDR3 DNA, CDR3 protein. D genes are given only for firm matches. Clone size appears in some rows only: once, few, many, or a class for an expanded clone.

V: TRBV27
size: -
D: TRBD2
J: TRBJ2-2
DNA: TGTGCCAGCAGTTTTCTAGCGGGAACCGGGGAGCTGTTTTTT
CDR3: CASSFLAGTGELFF

V: TRBV9
size: -
D: -
J: TRBJ2-2
DNA: TGTGCCAGCAGCTTAGGCGGATTGGGCACCGGGGAGCTGTTTTTT
CDR3: CASSLGGLGTGELFF

V: TRBV18
size: -
D: -
J: TRBJ1-2
DNA: TGTGCCAGCTCACCCCAGGGGAAGGACTATGGCTACACCTTC
CDR3: CASSPQGKDYGYTF

V: TRBV18
size: -
D: -
J: TRBJ2-7
DNA: TGTGCCAGCTCACCGGATGGCTACGAGCAGTACTTC
CDR3: CASSPDGYEQYF

V: TRBV19
size: -
D: -
J: TRBJ2-5
DNA: TGTGCCAGTAGTGGATGGACAGAAGAGACCCAGTACTTC
CDR3: CASSGWTEETQYF

V: TRBV6-1
size: -
D: TRBD2
J: TRBJ2-1
DNA: TGTGCCAGCAGTGAAGAAGGGACTAGCAATGAGCAGTTCTTC
CDR3: CASSEEGTSNEQFF

V: TRBV9
size: -
D: -
J: TRBJ2-5
DNA: TGTGCCAGCAGCGTAGAAGGGAGAGAGACCCAGTACTTC
CDR3: CASSVEGRETQYF

V: TRBV4-3
size: -
D: TRBD1
J: TRBJ1-4
DNA: TGCGCCAGCAGCCAAGTGGGGACAGGGGGCGAAAAACTGTTTTTT
CDR3: CASSQVGTGGEKLFF

V: TRBV29-1
size: -
D: TRBD2
J: TRBJ2-5
DNA: TGCAGCGTTGAACGGGGGGGGCCGAAGACCCAGTACTTC
CDR3: CSVERGGPKTQYF

V: TRBV6-6
size: -
D: -
J: TRBJ2-4
DNA: TGTGCCAGCAGTTACTCCAGAAAGATTTGGTACTTC
CDR3: CASSYSRKIWYF

V: TRBV12-5
size: few
D: TRBD2
J: TRBJ2-5
DNA: TGTGCTAGTGGTTTGGCCCGGGGGGGCCAAGCGACCCAGTACTTC
CDR3: CASGLARGGQATQYF

V: TRBV7-9
size: once
D: -
J: TRBJ2-1
DNA: TGTGCCAGCAGCTTAGCTACTAGCTACTACAATGAGCAGTTCTTC
CDR3: CASSLATSYYNEQFF

V: TRBV7-6
size: -
D: -
J: TRBJ2-5
DNA: TGTGCCAGCAGCTTAGGGGAGGACCGGGGACAAGAGACCCAGTACTTC
CDR3: CASSLGEDRGQETQYF

V: TRBV2
size: -
D: TRBD1
J: TRBJ1-1
DNA: TGTGCCAGCAGTGACCCCGGGACAGTTCGGGGAGCTTTCTTT
CDR3: CASSDPGTVRGAFF

V: TRBV29-1
size: -
D: -
J: TRBJ2-3
DNA: TGCAGCGCCGAAGGTTGGCGGGGGCGTATCACAGATACGCAGTATTTT
CDR3: CSAEGWRGRITDTQYF

V: TRBV7-9
size: -
D: -
J: TRBJ2-1
DNA: TGTGCCAGCAGCAGTACAGGGAAAAGGCAGTTCTTC
CDR3: CASSSTGKRQFF

V: TRBV7-9
size: few
D: -
J: TRBJ2-5
DNA: TGTGCCAGCAGCCAGGAGTGGGAGACCCAGTACTTC
CDR3: CASSQEWETQYF

V: TRBV28
size: -
D: -
J: TRBJ1-2
DNA: TGTGCCAGCTCAGCGACGCTTAACTATGGCTACACCTTC
CDR3: CASSATLNYGYTF

V: TRBV28
size: -
D: TRBD1
J: TRBJ2-6
DNA: TGTGCCAGCAGTTTAGGCAGGGGGCTCTCTGGGGCCAACGTCCTGACTTTC
CDR3: CASSLGRGLSGANVLTF

V: TRBV5-1
size: once
D: -
J: TRBJ2-2
DNA: TGCGCCAGCAGCTTAGTTGGGGCAGGTTCAACCGGGGAGCTGTTTTTT
CDR3: CASSLVGAGSTGELFF

V: TRBV19
size: -
D: TRBD2
J: TRBJ2-1
DNA: TGTGCCAGTACCACCGGGACTAGAAGACCTAATGAGCAGTTCTTC
CDR3: CASTTGTRRPNEQFF

V: TRBV4-2
size: -
D: -
J: TRBJ2-6
DNA: TGTGCCAGCAGCCAAGATATGGGTGCTGGGGCCAACGTCCTGACTTTC
CDR3: CASSQDMGAGANVLTF

V: TRBV7-8
size: -
D: -
J: TRBJ2-7
DNA: TGTGCCAGCAGCCCGATGGCCACTGGTGGCTACGAGCAGTACTTC
CDR3: CASSPMATGGYEQYF

V: TRBV7-2
size: -
D: TRBD2
J: TRBJ2-7
DNA: TGTGCCAGCAGCTCCCAGCGGGGGGGCTACGAGCAGTACTTC
CDR3: CASSSQRGGYEQYF

V: TRBV28
size: -
D: -
J: TRBJ2-3
DNA: TGTGCCAGCAGTTTCGTGTTAGCCGCCCCTGATGATACGCAGTATTTT
CDR3: CASSFVLAAPDDTQYF

V: TRBV4-1
size: few
D: -
J: TRBJ2-3
DNA: TGCGCCAGCAGCCAAGAGATAAGGGAAGCGCAGTATTTT
CDR3: CASSQEIREAQYF

V: TRBV27
size: -
D: -
J: TRBJ2-1
DNA: TGTGCCAGCAGTCCATATTCTAGCTTCGAGCAGTTCTTC
CDR3: CASSPYSSFEQFF

V: TRBV4-1
size: few
D: -
J: TRBJ1-5
DNA: TGCGCCAGCAGCCAAGGGGGAGGGTCAGGTCAGCCCCAGCATTTT
CDR3: CASSQGGGSGQPQHF

V: TRBV2
size: -
D: TRBD1
J: TRBJ1-5
DNA: TGTGCCAGCAGTGTGGGGGGGACAGTCAATCAGCCCCAGCATTTT
CDR3: CASSVGGTVNQPQHF

V: TRBV7-6
size: -
D: TRBD2
J: TRBJ2-1
DNA: TGTGCCAGCAGCTTAGAATCGGGAGGCGCTGTAAATGAGCAGTTCTTC
CDR3: CASSLESGGAVNEQFF

V: TRBV25-1
size: -
D: TRBD2
J: TRBJ2-7
DNA: TGTGCCAGCAGTGAAAAAGCTAGCGGGGCCTACGAGCAGTACTTC
CDR3: CASSEKASGAYEQYF

V: TRBV4-1
size: once
D: -
J: TRBJ1-5
DNA: TGCGCCAGCAGCCGAGGCCCCAATCAGCCCCAGCATTTT
CDR3: CASSRGPNQPQHF

V: TRBV28
size: -
D: TRBD2
J: TRBJ2-3
DNA: TGTGCCAGCAGTTCCTACGAACTAGCGTATACGCAGTATTTT
CDR3: CASSSYELAYTQYF

V: TRBV20-1
size: -
D: -
J: TRBJ2-3
DNA: TGCAGTGCTAGTCCTGGTAATACGCAGTATTTT
CDR3: CSASPGNTQYF

V: TRBV2
size: large
D: -
J: TRBJ2-7
DNA: TGTGCCAGCTCGCAGGGAAAATACGAGCAGTACTTC
CDR3: CASSQGKYEQYF

V: TRBV5-4
size: -
D: TRBD2
J: TRBJ2-7
DNA: TGTGCCAGCAGCCCCGCGCGCGGGGCTAGCGGGAGCTCCTACGAGCAGTACTTC
CDR3: CASSPARGASGSSYEQYF

V: TRBV7-6
size: -
D: -
J: TRBJ1-1
DNA: TGTGCCAGCAGCTTAGGTGGGGGGAACACTGAAGCTTTCTTT
CDR3: CASSLGGGNTEAFF

V: TRBV11-3
size: -
D: -
J: TRBJ2-5
DNA: TGTGCCAGCAGCTATCCATGGGAGACCCAAGAGACCCAGTACTTC
CDR3: CASSYPWETQETQYF

V: TRBV7-9
size: -
D: TRBD1
J: TRBJ2-7
DNA: TGTGCCAGCAGCGGGACAGGCTACGAGCAGTACTTC
CDR3: CASSGTGYEQYF

V: TRBV5-4
size: -
D: -
J: TRBJ1-3
DNA: TGTGCCAGCAGCTTGGAAGGGTGGGCAACTCCTGGAAACACCATATATTTT
CDR3: CASSLEGWATPGNTIYF

V: TRBV30
size: -
D: TRBD1
J: TRBJ1-6
DNA: TGTGCCTGGAGCGTCACAGGGGCCTCCTATAATTCACCCCTCCACTTT
CDR3: CAWSVTGASYNSPLHF

V: TRBV19
size: -
D: TRBD1
J: TRBJ2-1
DNA: TGTGCCAGTAGTATAAACGACAGGGTATCCTGGAATGAGCAGTTCTTC
CDR3: CASSINDRVSWNEQFF

V: TRBV19
size: -
D: TRBD1
J: TRBJ2-1
DNA: TGTGCCAGTAGTCCCCGACAGGGCGATGAGCAGTTCTTC
CDR3: CASSPRQGDEQFF

V: TRBV2
size: -
D: -
J: TRBJ2-7
DNA: TGTGCCAGCAGTGTGCGGGGGCGGGACGAGCAGTACTTC
CDR3: CASSVRGRDEQYF

V: TRBV19
size: -
D: TRBD1
J: TRBJ1-1
DNA: TGTGCCAGTAAACCCGACAGGGTGAACACTGAAGCTTTCTTT
CDR3: CASKPDRVNTEAFF

V: TRBV4-1
size: -
D: TRBD2
J: TRBJ2-2
DNA: TGCGCCAGCAGCCAACCGGGACTAGTCTCCCCCGGGGAGCTGTTTTTT
CDR3: CASSQPGLVSPGELFF

V: TRBV5-1
size: -
D: -
J: TRBJ2-7
DNA: TGCGCCAGCAGCTTGGAGGGGCCGGTGTACTTC
CDR3: CASSLEGPVYF

V: TRBV11-1
size: -
D: -
J: TRBJ2-1
DNA: TGTGCCAGCAGCTCCCCCCCGGGAAACAATGAGCAGTTCTTC
CDR3: CASSSPPGNNEQFF

V: TRBV7-2
size: once
D: TRBD1
J: TRBJ2-7
DNA: TGTGCCAGCAGCCGCACTTATGGGACAGGCTACGAGCAGTACTTC
CDR3: CASSRTYGTGYEQYF

V: TRBV7-8
size: -
D: TRBD1
J: TRBJ1-5
DNA: TGTGCCAGCAGCATCCACAGGGGACCAAGTCAGCCCCAGCATTTT
CDR3: CASSIHRGPSQPQHF

V: TRBV5-1
size: -
D: TRBD2
J: TRBJ2-5
DNA: TGCGCCAGCAGCTTAGGGACTAGCGGGAGGGCAGAGACCCAGTACTTC
CDR3: CASSLGTSGRAETQYF

V: TRBV21-1
size: -
D: -
J: TRBJ2-3
DNA: TGTGCCAGCAATTGCCGGGGATCAGAGGGGGATACGCAGTATTTT
CDR3: CASNCRGSEGDTQYF

V: TRBV27
size: -
D: TRBD2
J: TRBJ2-7
DNA: TGTGCCAGCAGTGCGGGAGAGACATACGAGCAGTACTTC
CDR3: CASSAGETYEQYF

V: TRBV2
size: -
D: -
J: TRBJ1-5
DNA: TGTGCCAGCAGTGATTATGGGCCCCAGCATTTT
CDR3: CASSDYGPQHF

V: TRBV15
size: -
D: TRBD1
J: TRBJ2-7
DNA: TGTGCCACCAGCAGAGGGGACAGGGGGAACGAGCAGTACTTC
CDR3: CATSRGDRGNEQYF

V: TRBV4-1
size: few
D: TRBD2
J: TRBJ2-1
DNA: TGCGCCAGCAGCCTCACTAGCGGAACCTACAATGAGCAGTTCTTC
CDR3: CASSLTSGTYNEQFF

V: TRBV14
size: -
D: -
J: TRBJ2-7
DNA: TGTGCCAGCAGCCCCCGGGCGGGTTCCTACGAGCAGTACTTC
CDR3: CASSPRAGSYEQYF

V: TRBV5-4
size: -
D: -
J: TRBJ2-1
DNA: TGTGCCAGCAGCTCCCCACCTAGGGGTTCTGACAATGAGCAGTTCTTC
CDR3: CASSSPPRGSDNEQFF

V: TRBV19
size: -
D: TRBD2
J: TRBJ2-1
DNA: TGTGCCAGTAGCCCTCGGGCGGGGGGTTACAATGAGCAGTTCTTC
CDR3: CASSPRAGGYNEQFF

V: TRBV6-5
size: -
D: -
J: TRBJ1-4
DNA: TGTGCCAGCAGTGATGGGGCAACTAATGAAAAACTGTTTTTT
CDR3: CASSDGATNEKLFF